Following are 30 T cell receptor beta chains from one sample sequenced in a study of blood T cell repertoires in COVID-19. The method was immunoSEQ multiplex PCR; TCRdb's version includes in-frame clones alone and lacks a portion of them. This repertoire shows roughly 150,000 clones, 80% to 85% found once; its top ten account for around 5%. The sequenced sample consisted of PBMCs or T cells enriched from blood (not recorded which). All receptors come from a man in his 70s who had been exposed to COVID-19.

The chain combines TRBV6-2 or TRBV6-3 with TRBJ1-5; 12 bases align to TRBD1. This CDR3 is 17 amino acids long. The germline gives CDR1 MNHEY, CDR2 SVGEGT. V lost 6 bases and J lost 2; bases outside the gene matches: 8. The CDR3: CASSPAGTGGGNQPQHF. The CDR3 DNA is TGTGCCAGCAGCCCCGCCGGGACAGGGGGCGGCAATCAGCCCCAGCATTTT.

This chain links TRBV4-1 with TRBJ1-1, with 9 bases that match TRBD1. The V and J ends lost 0 bases and 11 bases, in that order; junction bases with no gene match: 4. The germline CDR1 and CDR2 sequences are MGHRA and YSYEKL. This CDR3 has 13 residues. CDR3 coding DNA: TGCGCCAGCAGCCAAGATCGGGACAGGGAGGCTTTCTTT. Protein: CASSQDRDREAFF.

V gene TRBV29-1 combines with J gene TRBJ1-1; no clear D gene. CDR3 length: 10 residues. The V and J ends lost 3 bases and 5 bases respectively, with 4 bases between them. Germline V lookup: CDR1 SQVTM, CDR2 ANQGSEA. The CDR3 bases are TGCAGCGTTGAGCAGACTGAAGCTTTCTTT. This translates into CSVEQTEAFF.

The chain carries TRBV18 and TRBJ2-5; TRBD1 matches at 8 bases. The CDR3 sequence is 13 residues long. Trimming took 8 bases from V and 3 from J; bases not matched to a gene: 5. CDR1 is KGHSH, CDR2 LQKENI, per germline. CDR3 coding DNA: TGTGCCAGCCTAGGACAGGGAGAAGAGACCCAGTACTTC. Protein product: CASLGQGEETQYF.

This chain uses TRBV19 with TRBJ1-4; the match to TRBD1 covers 11 bases. The junction had 10 bases not matched to a gene; V was cut back by 5 bases and J by 2 bases. The CDR3 totals 18 residues. Germline V CDR1 and CDR2: LNHDA, SQIVND (reference sequence). Here the CDR3 reads CASSGTGGIAPTNEKLFF. The CDR3 coding sequence is TGTGCCAGTAGTGGGACAGGGGGGATTGCGCCGACTAATGAAAAACTGTTTTTT. The whole variable domain, filled in from reference TRBV19 and TRBJ1-4, reads DGGITQSPKYLFRKEGQNVTLSCEQNLNHDAMYWYRQDPGQGLRLIYYSQIVNDFQKGDIAEGYSVSREKKESFPLTVTSAQKNPTAFYLCASSGTGGIAPTNEKLFFGSGTQLSVL.

The rearrangement uses TRBV5-1 and TRBJ2-5; TRBD2 agrees at 8 bases. The junction had 3 bases not matched to a gene; V was cut back by 2 bases and J by 0 bases. CDR1 is SGHRS, CDR2 YFSETQ, per germline. The CDR3 consists of 15 residues. CDR3 nucleotide sequence: TGCGCCAGCAGCTTTAGCGGGGTGAACCAAGAGACCCAGTACTTC. Translating it yields CASSFSGVNQETQYF.

The chain uses TRBV11-2 and TRBJ2-7; 7 nucleotides align to TRBD1. The V and J ends lost 5 bases and 1 base, in that order; junction bases with no gene match: 5. Germline V CDR1 and CDR2: SGHAT, FQNNGV. The CDR3 covers 14 residues. The CDR3 sequence is CASSAGTDSYEQYF. The CDR3 nucleotides read TGTGCCAGCAGCGCCGGGACAGATTCCTACGAGCAGTACTTC.

The V and J genes are TRBV7-2 and TRBJ2-1, with 10 bases matching TRBD2. The length of the CDR3 is 16 residues. J lost 7 bases, V lost 0 bases, and 6 bases had no gene match. CDR1 is SGHTA, CDR2 FQGNSA, per germline. In DNA form, the CDR3 reads TGTGCCAGCAGCTTAGCTGCTAGCGGGAGATGGAATGAGCAGTTCTTC. Amino acid sequence: CASSLAASGRWNEQFF.

The rearrangement uses TRBV4-1 and TRBJ1-1; no clear D gene. CDR3 length: 12 amino acids. CDR1 MGHRA and CDR2 YSYEKL come from the germline V gene. Trimming left V 0 bases short and J 6 bases short, with 5 bases between. DNA for the CDR3: TGCGCCAGCAGCCAAGAAACGGCTGAAGCTTTCTTT. Protein: CASSQETAEAFF.

The chain carries TRBV9 and TRBJ2-3, with no clear D. Trimming removed 0 bases from V and 8 bases from J, with 10 bases in between. The germline V gene encodes CDR1 SGDLS and CDR2 YYNGEE. CDR3 size: 13 residues. The CDR3 sequence is CASSVVETGTQYF. As DNA, the CDR3 is TGTGCCAGCAGCGTAGTGGAGACCGGTACGCAGTATTTT.

The chain joins TRBV7-2 to TRBJ2-5, with a possible D match to TRBD1 (5 bases). The CDR3 is 14 amino acids. V was pared by 4 bases and J by 2 bases, with 11 bases between. CDR1 SGHTA and CDR2 FQGNSA come from the germline V gene. CDR3 in amino acids: CASSSLQGQETQYF. CDR3 DNA sequence: TGTGCCAGCAGCTCCCTTCAGGGTCAAGAGACCCAGTACTTC.

The chain uses TRBV29-1 and TRBJ1-2; 10 bases align to TRBD1. J lost 4 bases, V lost 8 bases, and 10 bases had no gene match. This CDR3 region has 14 residues. The germline gives CDR1 SQVTM, CDR2 ANQGSEA. CDR3 coding DNA: TGCAGCATCCAAGGGACAGGGGCTGTCTATGGCTACACCTTC. Translated, it gives CSIQGTGAVYGYTF.

This chain uses TRBV7-2 with TRBJ2-7; 9 bases match TRBD2. Germline V gene sequence: CDR1 SGHTA, CDR2 FQGNSA. Trimming took 4 bases from V and 7 from J; bases not matched to a gene: 11. This CDR3 is 15 amino acids long. CDR3 sequence reads: CASSSPGGRANEQYF. As DNA, the CDR3 is TGTGCCAGCAGCTCCCCCGGCGGGAGGGCCAATGAGCAGTACTTC.

The V and J genes are TRBV12-3 or TRBV12-4 and TRBJ1-4; D not resolved. V lost 4 bases and J 7 bases, leaving 10 bases between the germline ends. The CDR3 consists of 13 residues. The CDR3 spells CASSSTELEKLFF. Here the CDR3 DNA reads TGTGCCAGCAGTTCTACAGAACTTGAAAAACTGTTTTTT.

V usage is TRBV25-1 and J usage is TRBJ2-1; 13 bases fit TRBD2. After removal of 6 bases from V and 4 bases from J, the junction contained 9 bases not matched to a gene. CDR3 size: 17 residues. Germline V gene data show CDR1 as MGHDK and CDR2 as SYGVNS. The CDR3 sequence: CASRRTSGRGGYNEQFF. CDR3 bases: TGTGCCAGCAGACGGACTAGCGGGAGAGGGGGTTACAATGAGCAGTTCTTC.

The V and J genes are TRBV7-2 and TRBJ1-5, with D unresolved. Germline loops: CDR1 SGHTA, CDR2 FQGNSA. V lost 1 base and J lost 3, with 7 bases in between. CDR3 size: 14 residues. CDR3 sequence reads: CASSLDSSNQPQHF. CDR3 sequence (DNA): TGTGCCAGCAGCTTAGACAGCTCCAATCAGCCCCAGCATTTT. The whole variable domain, filled in from reference TRBV7-2 and TRBJ1-5, reads GAGVSQSPSNKVTEKGKDVELRCDPISGHTALYWYRQSLGQGLEFLIYFQGNSAPDKSGLPSDRFSAERTGGSVSTLTIQRTQQEDSAVYLCASSLDSSNQPQHFGDGTRLSIL.

In its sample, this clone was seen a few times. The chain uses TRBV7-2 and TRBJ1-1; D might be TRBD1 (5 bases). The CDR3 contains 13 residues. The V end lost 1 base, the J end lost 10 bases, and 13 bases lay between the germline ends. Germline values: CDR1 SGHTA, CDR2 FQGNSA. In nucleotides, the CDR3 is TGTGCCAGCAGCTTAGGCAGGGTGGAGGGAGCTTTCTTT. Encoded protein: CASSLGRVEGAFF.

The chain has TRBV3-1 (or the pseudogene TRBV3-2) and TRBJ2-2, with D possibly matching TRBD2 (5 bases). The ends were cut back, 4 bases at V and 4 bases at J, with 16 bases in the middle. The length of the CDR3 is 16 residues. Germline V gene data show CDR1 as LGHDT and CDR2 as YNNKEL (reference sequence). DNA for the CDR3: TGTGCCAGCAGCCCTGGCCCCGGGGTCGGCACCGGGGAGCTGTTTTTT. Its protein is CASSPGPGVGTGELFF.

V gene TRBV7-2 combines with J gene TRBJ2-7; the match to TRBD2 covers 7 bases. CDR1 and CDR2 (germline): SGHTA, FQGNSA. Trimming removed 2 bases from V and 7 bases from J; junction bases left unmatched: 5. The CDR3 has 13 residues. Here the CDR3 reads CASSLSMGGEQYF. The DNA for the CDR3 is TGTGCCAGCAGCTTATCGATGGGGGGGGAGCAGTACTTC.

J is TRBJ2-1 and V is TRBV28; perhaps TRBD2 as D (6 bases). The V gene lost 6 bases and the J gene lost 6 bases, with 9 bases spanning the gap. Germline CDR1 is MDHEN and CDR2 is SYDVKM. The CDR3 contains 12 residues. The CDR3 region has the DNA TGTGCCAGCAGACGGAGGGCCAATGAGCAGTTCTTC. It translates to CASRRRANEQFF.

The rearrangement links TRBV6-2 or TRBV6-3 to TRBJ1-1; weak D call: TRBD1 (5 bases). The CDR3 is made up of 13 amino acids. Germline V CDR1 and CDR2: MNHEY, SVGEGT. Trimming took 5 bases from V and 1 from J, leaving 8 bases between them. This chain's CDR3 is CASSTGGNTEAFF. Written as DNA, the CDR3 is TGTGCCAGCAGTACCGGGGGGAACACTGAAGCTTTCTTT.

This rearrangement joins TRBV4-3 to TRBJ1-2, with D hard to call. Germline CDR1 LGHNA, CDR2 YSLEER. Trimming removed 0 bases from V and 8 bases from J, with 13 bases in between. CDR3 length: 14 residues. CDR3 bases: TGCGCCAGCAGCCAAGAAATTGGGTTGGGCGGCTACACCTTC. It encodes CASSQEIGLGGYTF.

This sequence joins TRBV29-1 and TRBJ1-1; maybe TRBD1 (6 bases). The germline V gene has CDR1 SQVTM and CDR2 ANQGSEA. There are 15 residues in the CDR3. V lost 5 bases to trimming and J lost 0 bases, with 16 bases between them. CDR3 sequence reads: CSVFGQINMNTEAFF. The DNA for the CDR3 is TGCAGCGTTTTCGGACAGATTAATATGAACACTGAAGCTTTCTTT.

This clone was recorded once. The rearrangement joins TRBV4-1 to TRBJ1-5, with a possible D match to TRBD1 (6 bases). The CDR3 runs 15 residues. V was pared by 3 bases and J by 7 bases, with 16 bases between. From germline, CDR1 is MGHRA and CDR2 YSYEKL. In DNA, the CDR3 is TGCGCCAGCAGCCAGGAAGAGGGGCAGGGGCAGCCCCAGCATTTT. Protein product: CASSQEEGQGQPQHF.

This clone was seen once. The V call is TRBV5-1, the J call TRBJ2-7, with 12 bases that match TRBD1. V lost 3 bases to trimming and J lost 5 bases; unmatched junction nucleotides: 6. This CDR3 spans 15 amino acids. CDR1 and CDR2 from the germline V gene are SGHRS and YFSETQ. As DNA, the CDR3 is TGCGCCAGCAGCTCCACGGGACAGGGGGCCCACGAGCAGTACTTC. It encodes CASSSTGQGAHEQYF. The whole variable domain, filled in from reference TRBV5-1 and TRBJ2-7, reads KAGVTQTPRYLIKTRGQQVTLSCSPISGHRSVSWYQQTPGQGLQFLFEYFSETQRNKGNFPGRFSGRQFSNSRSEMNVSTLELGDSALYLCASSSTGQGAHEQYFGPGTRLTVT.

The CDR3 protein is CASSLGSSETQYF. The CDR3 nucleotides read TGCGCCAGCAGCTTGGGTTCCTCGGAGACCCAGTACTTC. This rearrangement joins TRBV5-1 to TRBJ2-5; D is unresolved. The V end lost 0 bases, the J end lost 5 bases, and 8 bases lay between the germline ends. This CDR3 has 13 residues. Per the germline V gene, CDR1 is SGHRS and CDR2 is YFSETQ.

The chain joins TRBV19 to TRBJ1-6, with 9 positions matching TRBD1. Germline V gene data show CDR1 as LNHDA and CDR2 as SQIVND (reference sequence). J gave up 6 bases and V 5 bases, and 8 bases lay outside the gene matches. This CDR3 region has 16 residues. The CDR3 nucleotides read TGTGCCAGTAGTCTCCAGGGACAGGGTTCTAATTCACCCCTCCACTTT. It yields the protein CASSLQGQGSNSPLHF. Full variable domain (outside the CDR3, taken from reference TRBV19 and TRBJ1-6): DGGITQSPKYLFRKEGQNVTLSCEQNLNHDAMYWYRQDPGQGLRLIYYSQIVNDFQKGDIAEGYSVSREKKESFPLTVTSAQKNPTAFYLCASSLQGQGSNSPLHFGNGTRLTVT.

The genes are TRBV19 and TRBJ1-2; TRBD1 agrees at 10 bases. The germline CDR1 and CDR2 sequences are LNHDA and SQIVND (reference sequence). V was clipped by 3 bases and J by 3 bases; unmatched bases: 4. This CDR3 has 15 residues. CDR3 in DNA: TGTGCCAGTAGTATTCGGGACAGGGGTGACTATGGCTACACCTTC. This gives the protein CASSIRDRGDYGYTF.

The gene calls are TRBV9 and TRBJ1-6, with D perhaps TRBD1 (5 bases). Germline V gene sequence: CDR1 SGDLS, CDR2 YYNGEE. V lost 4 bases and J 1 base, leaving 9 bases between the germline ends. The CDR3 consists of 15 residues. CDR3 nucleotide sequence: TGTGCCAGCAGCATGCAGGGATCCTATAATTCACCCCTCCACTTT. Translation gives CASSMQGSYNSPLHF. Together with reference TRBV9 and TRBJ1-6, the CDR3 gives the full variable domain: DSGVTQTPKHLITATGQRVTLRCSPRSGDLSVYWYQQSLDQGLQFLIQYYNGEERAKGNILERFSAQQFPDLHSELNLSSLELGDSALYFCASSMQGSYNSPLHFGNGTRLTVT.

The chain links TRBV7-2 to TRBJ1-1; D not resolved. The germline V gene has CDR1 SGHTA and CDR2 FQGNSA. V was clipped by 5 bases and J by 7 bases, with 17 bases between them. The CDR3 covers 14 residues. The CDR3 spells CASSPTTRSLEAFF. CDR3 DNA: TGTGCCAGCAGCCCAACAACGCGGAGTCTTGAAGCTTTCTTT.